This T cell receptor beta chain appears in the sequencing data of a study of blood T cell repertoires in COVID-19. Using immunoSEQ multiplex PCR, the repertoire was profiled, and TCRdb retains in-frame clones only, with some absent. The sample has about 63,000 clones; around three quarters are singletons. The CDR3 extends over 12 amino acids. CDR1 is MNHEY and CDR2 is SVGEGT in the germline V gene. The germline V and J ends were trimmed by 3 bases and 6 bases, with 8 bases remaining between them. This chain connects TRBV6-2 or TRBV6-3 to TRBJ1-2, with a possible D match to TRBD1 (5 bases). This receptor was obtained from a human donor in a cohort sampled during active COVID-19. The sample consisted of peripheral blood. The CDR3 nucleotides are TGTGCCAGCAGTTATCAAGGGGATGGCTACACCTTC. Translated, it gives CASSYQGDGYTF.